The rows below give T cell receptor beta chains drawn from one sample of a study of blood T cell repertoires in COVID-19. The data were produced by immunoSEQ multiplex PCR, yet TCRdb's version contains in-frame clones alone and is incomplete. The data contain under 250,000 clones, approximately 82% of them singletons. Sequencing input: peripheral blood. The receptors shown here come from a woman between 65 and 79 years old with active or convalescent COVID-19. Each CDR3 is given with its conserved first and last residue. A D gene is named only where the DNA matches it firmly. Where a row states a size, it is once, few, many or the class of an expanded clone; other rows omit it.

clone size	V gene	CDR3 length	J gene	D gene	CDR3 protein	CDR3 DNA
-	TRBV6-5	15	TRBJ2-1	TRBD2	CASILGLAGYNEQFF	TGTGCCAGCATACTGGGACTAGCGGGCTACAATGAGCAGTTCTTC
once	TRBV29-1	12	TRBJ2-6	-	CSVQSGANVLTF	TGCAGCGTCCAGTCTGGGGCCAACGTCCTGACTTTC
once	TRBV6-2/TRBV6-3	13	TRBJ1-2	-	CASSYHSTYGYTF	TGTGCCAGCAGTTACCACAGCACCTATGGCTACACCTTC
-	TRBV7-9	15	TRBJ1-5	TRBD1	CASSGDRGGNQPQHF	TGTGCCAGCAGCGGGGACAGGGGAGGCAATCAGCCCCAGCATTTT
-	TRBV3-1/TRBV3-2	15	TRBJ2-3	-	CASSPAAEGTDTQYF	TGTGCCAGCAGCCCCGCGGCGGAGGGGACAGATACGCAGTATTTT
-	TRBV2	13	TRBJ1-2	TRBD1	CAGLGQGNYGYTF	TGTGCCGGCCTCGGACAGGGCAACTATGGCTACACCTTC
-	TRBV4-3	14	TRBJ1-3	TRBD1	CASSLTGAGNTIYF	TGCGCCAGCAGCCTGACAGGGGCTGGAAACACCATATATTTT
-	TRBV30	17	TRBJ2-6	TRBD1	CAWRRGRTGTGANVLTF	TGTGCCTGGAGGCGTGGGCGGACAGGGACTGGGGCCAACGTCCTGACTTTC
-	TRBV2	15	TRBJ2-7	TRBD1	CASSLDRGRTYEQYF	TGTGCCAGCAGTCTCGACAGGGGTAGGACATACGAGCAGTACTTC
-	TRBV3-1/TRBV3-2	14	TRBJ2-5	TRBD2	CASSRLAGQETQYF	TGTGCCAGCAGCCGACTAGCGGGGCAAGAGACCCAGTACTTC
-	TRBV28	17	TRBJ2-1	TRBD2	CASSVSSGSWTGNEQFF	TGTGCCAGCAGTGTCTCTAGCGGGTCCTGGACCGGCAATGAGCAGTTCTTC
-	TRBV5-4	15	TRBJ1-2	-	CASSHSFDFNYGYTF	TGTGCCAGCAGCCATTCATTCGACTTTAACTATGGCTACACCTTC
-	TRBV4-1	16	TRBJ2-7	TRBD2	CASSRPLAGGFYEQYF	TGCGCCAGCAGCCGACCACTAGCGGGAGGGTTCTACGAGCAGTACTTC
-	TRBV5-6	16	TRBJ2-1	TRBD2	CASSLPLAGGYNEQFF	TGTGCCAGCAGCTTACCCTTGGCGGGGGGTTACAATGAGCAGTTCTTC
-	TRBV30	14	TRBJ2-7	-	CAWSPDRSSYEQYF	TGTGCCTGGAGCCCCGACAGGAGCTCCTACGAGCAGTACTTC
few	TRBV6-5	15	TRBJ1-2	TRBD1	CASSLGTGGLYGYTF	TGTGCCAGCAGCCTTGGGACAGGGGGCTTGTATGGCTACACCTTC
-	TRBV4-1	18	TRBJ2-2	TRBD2	CASSPPGGLAENTGELFF	TGCGCCAGCAGCCCACCGGGGGGACTAGCGGAGAACACCGGGGAGCTGTTTTTT
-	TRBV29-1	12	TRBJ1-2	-	CSVDRERSGYTF	TGCAGCGTTGACAGGGAAAGATCGGGCTACACCTTC